This T cell receptor (beta chain) derives from a study of immune evolution from preneoplasia to lung adenocarcinoma. Two lung cancer pathologists independently confirmed each histologic diagnosis. Comments on this clone: Its antigen remains unknown.

Produced via immunoSEQ multiplex PCR; TCRdb's table is partial and in-frame only. This sample carries 4,500 to 6,500 clones, approximately 86% of them seen once, and the ten largest clones take over 3%. Findings and limits, study-wide: Normal lung had highest clonality; later lesions appeared denser, more diverse. Top clone share appeared to fall from AAH through AIS, MIA, adenocarcinoma.

Germline trimming cut 7 bases from V and 8 bases from J; bases unmatched to any gene: 0. CDR1 is SNHLY, CDR2 FYNNEI, per germline. This CDR3 is 11 amino acids long. Sequencing was carried out using FFPE invasive lung adenocarcinoma tissue. The sequence was collected from a person aged 50-75 years with lung adenocarcinoma. This chain links TRBV2 with TRBJ2-3; TRBD2 matches 10 bases. This CDR3 is CASKREGTQYF. The CDR3 DNA reads TGTGCCAGCAAGCGGGAGGGTACGCAGTATTTT.